A single sample gave rise to the 3 T cell receptor beta chains below, sequenced in a study of memory B cells and T cells in multiple sclerosis. Repertoires were generated with immunoSEQ multiplex PCR, while TCRdb's copy carries only in-frame clones and drops some. The repertoire holds 46,000 or so clones, with 82% as singletons. Stimulus-free culture yielded autoproliferating CFSE-dim and non-proliferating CFSE-high T cells, each sequenced separately. Pooled replicate wells came from 50 million to 60 million CFSE-labeled PBMCs cultured about seven days without stimulus. The antigens for these receptors are not known. Input material: PBMCs from blood kept in culture. The receptor source for this set is a human donor with multiple sclerosis.

The V gene is TRBV29-1, the J gene TRBJ2-7, with D possibly called TRBD1 or TRBD2 (5 bases each). This CDR3 region has 12 residues. CDR1 and CDR2 (germline): SQVTM, ANQGSEA. The V end lost 7 bases, the J end lost 2 bases, and 12 bases lay between the germline ends. CDR3 in amino acids: CSARDGPYEQYF. The CDR3 coding sequence is TGCAGCGCCCGGGACGGCCCCTACGAGCAGTACTTC.

The chain couples TRBV4-1 to TRBJ2-6, with 10 bases identical to TRBD2. CDR1 and CDR2 (germline): MGHRA, YSYEKL. V lost 2 bases to trimming and J lost 1 base; unmatched junction nucleotides: 2. This CDR3 contains 17 residues. CDR3 region: CASSQTSGDSGANVLTF. CDR3 nucleotide sequence: TGCGCCAGCAGCCAAACTAGCGGGGATTCTGGGGCCAACGTCCTGACTTTC.

This chain links TRBV9 with TRBJ2-1, with TRBD2 identical over 11 bases. Germline V CDR1 and CDR2: SGDLS, YYNGEE. V was clipped by 0 bases and J by 2 bases; unmatched bases: 1. The CDR3 extends over 16 amino acids. This CDR3 reads CASSVEGLAAYNEQFF. In DNA, the CDR3 is TGTGCCAGCAGCGTAGAGGGACTAGCGGCCTACAATGAGCAGTTCTTC.